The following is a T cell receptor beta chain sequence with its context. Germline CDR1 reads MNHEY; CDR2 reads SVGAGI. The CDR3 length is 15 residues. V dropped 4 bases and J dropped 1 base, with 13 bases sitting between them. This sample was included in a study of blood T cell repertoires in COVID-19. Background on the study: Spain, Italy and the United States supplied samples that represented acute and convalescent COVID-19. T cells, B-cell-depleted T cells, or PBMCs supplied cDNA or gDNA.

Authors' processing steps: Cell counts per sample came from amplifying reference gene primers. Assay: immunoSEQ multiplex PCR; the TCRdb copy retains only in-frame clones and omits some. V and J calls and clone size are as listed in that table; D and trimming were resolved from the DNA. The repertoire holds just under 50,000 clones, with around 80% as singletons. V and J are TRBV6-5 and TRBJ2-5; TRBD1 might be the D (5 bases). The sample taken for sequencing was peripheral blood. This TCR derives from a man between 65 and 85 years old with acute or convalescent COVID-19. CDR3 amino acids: CASSSTPGPQETQYF. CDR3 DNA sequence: TGTGCCAGCAGTTCCACCCCAGGGCCCCAAGAGACCCAGTACTTC.